This T cell receptor (beta chain) is from a study of T cells in Graves' hyperthyroidism and ophthalmopathy. Study as a whole: Peripheral blood was obtained at initial diagnosis, preceding any treatment. Study-level findings and limits: The model foresaw ophthalmopathy a median roughly 6.5 months prior to onset.

Disease duration under 2 months; hyperthyroidism patients were aged 18 to 65. Thyroid ultrasound and orbital computed tomography, with clinical symptoms and serum thyroxine and TRAb, informed diagnoses. Amplified TCR beta CDR3 regions derived from RNA transcripts. HTBI primers were used for first-round RT-PCR of the TCR CDR3. In TCRdb, the multiplex PCR reads were re-called with MiXCR into one record per CDR3 protein. The sample consists of some 420,000 distinct CDR3 sequences, roughly 15% of them appearing once. The CDR3 is 14 amino acids. The V end lost 2 bases, the J end lost 6 bases, and 13 bases lay between the germline ends. Germline CDR1 is SEHNR and CDR2 is FQNEAQ (reference sequence). The table lists this clonotype with many counts. Antigen unknown.

This TCR was sampled from a woman between 18 and 30 years old with Graves' hyperthyroidism. Sequencing used blood. The V gene is TRBV7-9, the J gene TRBJ1-2; D gene ambiguous. The CDR3 nucleotides are TGTGCCAGCAGCTTAAGGGCCGGATCCGATGGCTACACCTTC. Protein sequence: CASSLRAGSDGYTF.